The rows below give T cell receptor beta chains drawn from one sample of a study of blood T cell repertoires in COVID-19. TCRdb's table, derived via immunoSEQ multiplex PCR, lists solely in-frame clones and lacks some. The sample has around 100,000 clones; approximately 88% are singletons. The sequencing sample was made of peripheral blood. These TCRs come from a woman aged 60-70 years with acute or convalescent COVID-19. Both conserved end residues are trimmed from each CDR3. A D gene is named only where the DNA matches it firmly.

>NA|TRBJ2-1|TRBV29-1
SVRGLLDSYNEQF
>TRBD1|TRBJ1-5|TRBV6-5
ASNPTGSNQPQH
>NA|TRBJ1-2|TRBV12-1
ASSTVLAKNGIYGYT
>NA|TRBJ1-2|TRBV9
ASSVATLGAGNYGYT
>NA|TRBJ2-3|TRBV7-2
ASSFLTDTQY
>TRBD2|TRBJ2-1|TRBV19
ASRTTSGGYNEQF
>NA|TRBJ2-7|TRBV2
ASSTAQVPYEQY
>NA|TRBJ2-3|TRBV6-5
ASTLGSTDTQY
>TRBD2|TRBJ2-7|TRBV5-1
ASSWLGGKSEQY
>NA|TRBJ1-4|TRBV29-1
SVDNQFNEKLF
>TRBD1|TRBJ1-3|TRBV9
ASSPHQGAGNTIY
>NA|TRBJ1-2|TRBV6-5
ASKTLGRANYGYT
>TRBD2|TRBJ2-6|TRBV27
ASSLAGEYSGANVLT
>TRBD1|TRBJ1-5|TRBV5-1
ASSLTGEKQPQH
>NA|TRBJ1-2|TRBV28
ASSGYYGYT
>TRBD1|TRBJ1-4|TRBV5-1
ASSPVPGQGANEKLF